These T cell receptor beta chains were read from a single sample in a study of blood T cell repertoires in COVID-19. TCRdb's copy holds only in-frame clones and misses some; the assay was immunoSEQ multiplex PCR. The repertoire has 300,000 or so clones, around 86% of them found once; the top ten carry about 10%. Input material: PBMCs or T cells enriched from blood (not recorded which). The receptors derive from a woman under 30 who had recovered from COVID-19. Each CDR3 is given with its conserved first and last residue. The order of the fields is V gene, clone size, J gene, CDR3 protein. For some rows the clone size is stated as once, few or many, or as a class when expanded; others skip it.

V: TRBV7-9
size: few
J: TRBJ2-5
CDR3: CASSLGKGMSVGQETQYF

V: TRBV9
size: -
J: TRBJ2-6
CDR3: CASSVARIGGSGANVLTF

V: TRBV7-9
size: -
J: TRBJ1-5
CDR3: CASSRGLDQPQHF

V: TRBV18
size: -
J: TRBJ2-5
CDR3: CASSPETSGTSLQETQYF

V: TRBV5-1
size: -
J: TRBJ2-1
CDR3: CASSLWDSSSYNEQFF

V: TRBV4-1
size: -
J: TRBJ1-2
CDR3: CASSPGGGRQNGYTF

V: TRBV10-3
size: -
J: TRBJ2-3
CDR3: CAISDGLAPNTDTQYF

V: TRBV4-1
size: -
J: TRBJ1-5
CDR3: CASSHVVSSNQPQHF

V: TRBV3-1/TRBV3-2
size: -
J: TRBJ2-3
CDR3: CASSQDTTGSTDTQYF

V: TRBV6-5
size: once
J: TRBJ1-6
CDR3: CASSYSLQNSPLHF

V: TRBV18
size: -
J: TRBJ1-1
CDR3: CASSPFDQVRNTEAFF

V: TRBV6-4
size: -
J: TRBJ2-5
CDR3: CASSRTFQETQYF

V: TRBV30
size: -
J: TRBJ2-5
CDR3: CAWSHGGYQETQYF

V: TRBV7-6
size: -
J: TRBJ1-2
CDR3: CASSLDSDTLYGYTF

V: TRBV27
size: few
J: TRBJ1-4
CDR3: CASSPSPGQAPLKLFF

V: TRBV21-1
size: -
J: TRBJ1-2
CDR3: CASSITRPSTLYGYTF

V: TRBV5-1
size: -
J: TRBJ1-3
CDR3: CASSLGHGTTAGNTIYF

V: TRBV28
size: -
J: TRBJ1-2
CDR3: CASSLLPIAAYYGYTF

V: TRBV10-3
size: -
J: TRBJ1-2
CDR3: CAISDLGGGGYTF

V: TRBV29-1
size: once
J: TRBJ1-2
CDR3: CSVEGSWRYGYTF

V: TRBV5-1
size: -
J: TRBJ2-3
CDR3: CASSLETGSTDTQYF

V: TRBV5-1
size: -
J: TRBJ2-5
CDR3: CASSPGGSGTSQETQYF

V: TRBV4-1
size: -
J: TRBJ1-5
CDR3: CASSQDIPRYSNQPQHF

V: TRBV10-3
size: once
J: TRBJ2-3
CDR3: CAISESSGVTFRLEDTQYF

V: TRBV7-2
size: -
J: TRBJ1-5
CDR3: CASSLRGSYNQPQHF

V: TRBV2
size: -
J: TRBJ2-1
CDR3: CASSIRPMGEGNEQFF

V: TRBV4-2
size: -
J: TRBJ1-1
CDR3: CASSHSTGAISGEAFF

V: TRBV6-5
size: -
J: TRBJ2-7
CDR3: CASSYLEVGGEQYF

V: TRBV7-3
size: -
J: TRBJ2-3
CDR3: CASSLRASGRRETDTQYF

V: TRBV30
size: -
J: TRBJ1-1
CDR3: CAWSVVRGNTEAFF

V: TRBV7-9
size: -
J: TRBJ2-2
CDR3: CASSLLWRDDTGELFF

V: TRBV5-1
size: once
J: TRBJ1-1
CDR3: CASSLGQVVNTEAFF

V: TRBV30
size: -
J: TRBJ1-5
CDR3: CAWTVGGAISNQPQHF

V: TRBV18
size: few
J: TRBJ2-1
CDR3: CASSPTDYTNEQFF

V: TRBV2
size: few
J: TRBJ2-2
CDR3: CASRGSYTGELFF

V: TRBV20-1
size: few
J: TRBJ2-5
CDR3: CSARDIAQYF

V: TRBV24-1
size: -
J: TRBJ2-1
CDR3: CATSDPGTGLYNEQFF

V: TRBV29-1
size: -
J: TRBJ2-5
CDR3: CSVGSSGRAETQYF

V: TRBV3-1/TRBV3-2
size: -
J: TRBJ1-2
CDR3: CASTPTVNSNYGYTF

V: TRBV5-1
size: -
J: TRBJ2-7
CDR3: CASSLPGLRYEQYF

V: TRBV5-1
size: -
J: TRBJ1-5
CDR3: CASTGTGVNQPQHF

V: TRBV11-2
size: -
J: TRBJ1-1
CDR3: CASSLDRWRGEDEAFF

V: TRBV27
size: few
J: TRBJ1-2
CDR3: CASSLTGWGNYGYTF

V: TRBV29-1
size: -
J: TRBJ1-1
CDR3: CSVEGNRGVNTEAFF

V: TRBV5-1
size: many
J: TRBJ2-7
CDR3: CASSLDGQTYEQYF

V: TRBV7-9
size: -
J: TRBJ1-1
CDR3: CASSRTGDEAFF

V: TRBV28
size: -
J: TRBJ2-3
CDR3: CASSLTSGTDTQYF

V: TRBV2
size: -
J: TRBJ2-3
CDR3: CASSIGVSTDTQYF

V: TRBV9
size: -
J: TRBJ1-1
CDR3: CASSRGGTEAFF

V: TRBV4-1
size: -
J: TRBJ2-1
CDR3: CASSQASSTLSSYNEQFF

V: TRBV10-1
size: -
J: TRBJ1-3
CDR3: CASSAQGCRNTIYF

V: TRBV2
size: once
J: TRBJ1-6
CDR3: CASIAGPNSPLHF

V: TRBV6-6
size: -
J: TRBJ2-2
CDR3: CASNRRTGELFF

V: TRBV30
size: -
J: TRBJ1-1
CDR3: CACAGTVALNTEAFF

V: TRBV9
size: -
J: TRBJ2-3
CDR3: CASSFGLAGGPTDTQYF

V: TRBV13
size: -
J: TRBJ2-7
CDR3: CASSSGLAREQYF

V: TRBV7-2
size: medium-sized
J: TRBJ2-1
CDR3: CASSLLPGQPHNEQFF